This T cell receptor (beta chain) was identified in a study of blood T cell repertoires in COVID-19. In its sample, this clone was seen a few times. CDR1 and CDR2 from the germline V gene are KGHSH and LQKENI. V was cut by 1 base and J by 0 bases, with 9 bases left in between. This CDR3 is built from 16 residues. Clones were read by immunoSEQ multiplex PCR, and TCRdb kept only the in-frame ones, dropping some. The sample records some 50,000 clones, roughly 88% being singletons. The V gene is TRBV18, the J gene TRBJ2-2, with D uncertain. The receptor comes from a human donor in a cohort sampled during active COVID-19. The donor label of this sample is uncertain. Sample: peripheral blood. CDR3 protein: CASSPRAATNTGELFF. In nucleotides, the CDR3 is TGTGCCAGCTCACCACGGGCAGCTACGAACACCGGGGAGCTGTTTTTT. Supplemented by reference TRBV18 and TRBJ2-2, the full variable domain reads NAGVMQNPRHLVRRRGQEARLRCSPMKGHSHVYWYRQLPEEGLKFMVYLQKENIIDESGMPKERFSAEFPKEGPSILRIQQVVRGDSAAYFCASSPRAATNTGELFFGEGSRLTVL.